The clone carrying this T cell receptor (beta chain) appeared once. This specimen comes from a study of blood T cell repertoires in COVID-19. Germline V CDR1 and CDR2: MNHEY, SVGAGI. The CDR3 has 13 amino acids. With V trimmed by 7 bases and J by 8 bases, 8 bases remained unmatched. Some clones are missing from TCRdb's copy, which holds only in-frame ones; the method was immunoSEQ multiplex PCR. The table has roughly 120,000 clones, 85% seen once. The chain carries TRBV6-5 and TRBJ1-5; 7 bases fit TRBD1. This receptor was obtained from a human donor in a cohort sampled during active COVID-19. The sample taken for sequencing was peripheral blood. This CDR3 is CASNRQGGEPQHF. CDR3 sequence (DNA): TGTGCCAGCAATAGACAGGGAGGCGAGCCCCAGCATTTT.